These 21 T cell receptor beta chains originate from one sample sequenced in a study of blood T cell repertoires in COVID-19. Sequencing was performed with immunoSEQ multiplex PCR; in TCRdb, only in-frame clones are kept and a portion is missing. The sample comprises 100,000 to 150,000 clones, 85% of which are singletons, and about a quarter rests with the top ten. The sequenced sample consisted of peripheral blood. Receptors originate from a woman at least 80 years old with acute or convalescent COVID-19.

This clone was observed once. The chain carries TRBV19 and TRBJ1-2, with D possibly matching TRBD1 (6 bases). The V gene's germline CDR1 is LNHDA and CDR2 SQIVND (reference sequence). The germline V and J ends were trimmed by 1 base and 7 bases, with 13 bases remaining between them. This CDR3 region has 14 residues. The CDR3 nucleotides read TGTGCCAGTAGTATAGCAACAGGGTCTATTGGCTACACCTTC. This sequence encodes CASSIATGSIGYTF.

This sequence joins TRBV12-5 and TRBJ1-5; D unresolved. This CDR3 is 15 amino acids long. Germline V gives CDR1 LGHNT, CDR2 FRNRAP. V was shortened by 7 bases and J by 0 bases, with 13 bases between the two germline ends. The CDR3 nucleotides read TGTGCTAGTGCCCCTGGCTCCAGTAGCAATCAGCCCCAGCATTTT. Translated: CASAPGSSSNQPQHF.

A single count supports this clone. The chain combines TRBV19 with TRBJ2-2, with 7 bases aligning to TRBD1. Germline V CDR1 and CDR2: LNHDA, SQIVND (reference sequence). V trimming: 10 bases; J trimming: 8 bases; junction bases outside the gene matches: 13. The CDR3 is 14 amino acids. The CDR3 nucleotides read TGTGCCACAACGCTAAACAGGGGAGCGGGGGAGCTGTTTTTT. Its protein product is CATTLNRGAGELFF.

As to this clone: This CDR3 is also generated by other DNA sequences in the sample. The chain is built from TRBV7-3 and TRBJ2-3; 8 nucleotides match TRBD2. J gave up 1 base and V 0 bases, and 0 bases lay outside the gene matches. CDR3 length: 15 residues. Per germline, CDR1 SGHTA and CDR2 FQGTGA. CDR3 in amino acids: CASSLTSGGTDTQYF. CDR3 sequence (DNA): TGTGCCAGCAGCTTAACTAGCGGGGGCACAGATACGCAGTATTTT.

This sequence joins TRBV7-8 and TRBJ2-7, with a possible D match to TRBD1 (6 bases). Trimming stripped 0 bases from V and 7 bases from J, with 10 bases between. CDR3 length: 13 amino acids. Germline V gene data show CDR1 as SGHVS and CDR2 as FQNEAQ. CDR3 nucleotide sequence: TGTGCCAGCAGCTTAGCCGGGACAAATGAGCAGTACGTC. Protein: CASSLAGTNEQYV.

This clone was seen once. This chain connects TRBV7-9 to TRBJ1-6; TRBD1 matches 8 bases. V shed 5 bases and J 7 bases; nucleotides not matched to a gene: 7. CDR3 length equals 15 residues. Germline CDR1 and CDR2: SEHNR and FQNEAQ (reference sequence). The CDR3 DNA is TGTGCCAGCAGCACCGGGACAGGAACCAATTCACCCCTCCACTTT. This gives the protein CASSTGTGTNSPLHF.

This chain connects TRBV18 to TRBJ1-4; D is unresolved. The CDR3 extends over 16 amino acids. V lost 1 base to trimming and J lost 0 bases, with 9 bases between them. Germline V gives CDR1 KGHSH, CDR2 LQKENI. CDR3 in amino acids: CASSPQIATTNEKLFF. The CDR3 DNA follows: TGTGCCAGCTCACCACAAATCGCGACAACTAATGAAAAACTGTTTTTT.

The chain couples TRBV7-2 to TRBJ1-2, with unresolved D. V shed 1 base and J shed 9 bases, with 9 bases lying between them. CDR1 is SGHTA, CDR2 FQGNSA, per germline. CDR3 length: 12 residues. This CDR3 is CASSLGTNSYTF. The CDR3 DNA reads as TGTGCCAGCAGCTTAGGAACTAACAGCTACACCTTC.

This clone appeared a single time. The rearrangement joins TRBV5-1 to TRBJ2-3, with 10 bases that match TRBD2. The CDR3 has 16 amino acids. Germline CDR1 and CDR2: SGHRS and YFSETQ. The V and J ends lost 5 bases and 2 bases, in that order; junction bases with no gene match: 8. In nucleotides, the CDR3 is TGCGCCAGCAGTCCCCCTAGCGGGGGTTCCACAGATACGCAGTATTTT. Protein sequence: CASSPPSGGSTDTQYF.

The rearrangement uses TRBV7-9 and TRBJ2-7; a weak D match, TRBD1 (6 bases). This CDR3 has 15 residues. Germline CDR1 SEHNR, CDR2 FQNEAQ (reference sequence). V was clipped by 2 bases and J by 2 bases, with 13 bases between them. CDR3 protein: CASSLPGTPTYEQYF. The CDR3 DNA is TGTGCCAGCAGCTTACCCGGGACACCTACCTACGAGCAGTACTTC.

J is TRBJ2-1 and V is TRBV7-2; 10 bases map to TRBD1. This CDR3 spans 17 amino acids. With V trimmed by 4 bases and J by 5 bases, 11 bases remained unmatched. Germline V gene lookup returns CDR1 SGHTA and CDR2 FQGNSA. The CDR3, as DNA: TGTGCCAGCAGCTACCGCCGGGACAGGGGTCCCCACAATGAGCAGTTCTTC. Amino acids: CASSYRRDRGPHNEQFF.

J is TRBJ2-7 and V is TRBV6-6, with 9 bases fitting TRBD1. This CDR3 region has 15 residues. V lost 4 bases and J lost 3; bases outside the gene matches: 7. Germline V gene sequence: CDR1 MNHNY, CDR2 SVGAGI (reference sequence). CDR3 residues: CASSSRDRDIYEQYF. CDR3 nucleotides: TGTGCCAGCAGTTCCCGGGACAGGGACATCTACGAGCAGTACTTC.

The rearrangement links TRBV5-1 to TRBJ1-5, with unresolved D. This CDR3 region has 13 residues. Deletions cut 0 bases from V and 6 bases from J, with 7 bases between. Per germline, CDR1 SGHRS and CDR2 YFSETQ. The CDR3: CASSLVGLQPQHF. The CDR3 region has the DNA TGCGCCAGCAGCTTGGTAGGACTTCAGCCCCAGCATTTT.

This chain uses TRBV5-4 with TRBJ2-2; possibly TRBD1 for D (6 bases). This CDR3 spans 17 amino acids. V was cut by 3 bases and J by 0 bases, with 15 bases left in between. The germline CDR1 and CDR2 sequences are SGHNT and YYREEE (reference sequence). The DNA for the CDR3 is TGTGCCAGCAGCTCACTACAGGGAATGTCGAACACCGGGGAGCTGTTTTTT. Its translation is CASSSLQGMSNTGELFF.

This chain connects TRBV7-2 to TRBJ2-2; D is possibly TRBD2 (6 bases). CDR3 length equals 16 residues. V dropped 5 bases and J dropped 1 base, with 14 bases sitting between them. Germline V gives CDR1 SGHTA, CDR2 FQGNSA. CDR3 amino acids: CASSIGRGKNTGELFF. The CDR3 DNA reads as TGTGCCAGCAGCATTGGACGGGGGAAGAACACCGGGGAGCTGTTTTTT.

Only one count was recorded for this clone. The chain combines TRBV3-1 (or the pseudogene TRBV3-2) with TRBJ1-3; no clear D. With 4 bases removed from V and 0 bases from J, the gap between germline ends came to 16 bases. Per the germline V gene, CDR1 is LGHDT and CDR2 is YNNKEL (reference sequence). The CDR3 totals 17 residues. The CDR3 bases are TGTGCCAGCAGCCCACCTGGAGGAGGAGGCTCTGGAAACACCATATATTTT. This translates into CASSPPGGGGSGNTIYF.

The CDR3 DNA reads TGTGCCAGCAGTTACCGGGACAGCAGTTACAATGAGCAGTTCTTC. Encoded protein: CASSYRDSSYNEQFF. The chain has TRBV6-5 and TRBJ2-1; 7 nucleotides align to TRBD1. Germline CDR1 reads MNHEY; CDR2 reads SVGAGI. This CDR3 is built from 15 residues. With V trimmed by 2 bases and J by 4 bases, 5 bases remained unmatched.

The chain couples TRBV9 to TRBJ2-3, with D tentatively TRBD2 (6 bases). V lost 0 bases and J lost 3, with 14 bases in between. This CDR3 comprises 16 residues. Germline V gene sequence: CDR1 SGDLS, CDR2 YYNGEE. The CDR3 protein is CASSVGNGGATDTQYF. CDR3 bases: TGTGCCAGCAGCGTAGGAAACGGCGGGGCTACAGATACGCAGTATTTT.

This chain links TRBV12-3 or TRBV12-4 with TRBJ1-3; D remains unclear. This CDR3 contains 13 residues. Deletions cut 6 bases from V and 1 base from J, with 7 bases between. In nucleotides, the CDR3 is TGTGCCAGCAGATCCTCGTCTGGAAACACCATATATTTT. This gives the protein CASRSSSGNTIYF.

The rearrangement uses TRBV3-1 (or the pseudogene TRBV3-2) and TRBJ2-2; 7 nucleotides match TRBD1. The CDR3 runs to 16 residues. V shed 0 bases and J 3 bases; nucleotides not matched to a gene: 4. Germline loops: CDR1 LGHDT, CDR2 YNNKEL (reference sequence). The DNA of the CDR3 is TGTGCCAGCAGCCAAGAAAAGACAGGGTACACCGGGGAGCTGTTTTTT. Amino acid sequence: CASSQEKTGYTGELFF.

This clone has only a few counts. The chain links TRBV13 to TRBJ2-7; tentative D call: TRBD2 (5 bases). CDR3 size: 14 residues. CDR1 is PRHDT, CDR2 FYEKMQ, per germline (reference sequence). The ends were cut back, 10 bases at V and 2 bases at J, with 18 bases in the middle. This chain's CDR3 is CATPRRRAAYEQYF. In DNA form, the CDR3 reads TGTGCCACCCCTCGGAGGCGGGCGGCCTACGAGCAGTACTTC.